Listed here are 2 T cell receptor beta chains from one sample, sequenced in a study of control samples from healthy donors and cancer patients. Data came from immunoSEQ multiplex PCR; TCRdb stores just in-frame clones and leaves some out. In the table there are tens of thousands of clones, around 87% of which are singletons. Sequences were obtained from PBMCs. The receptors come from a woman aged 55-70 years with lung cancer.

V gene TRBV18 combines with J gene TRBJ1-2; D may be TRBD1 (6 bases). The CDR3 contains 16 residues. Trimming stripped 1 base from V and 4 bases from J, with 16 bases between. Per germline, CDR1 KGHSH and CDR2 LQKENI. The CDR3 reads CASSPRDGGLFYGYTF. The CDR3 DNA reads TGTGCCAGCTCACCACGGGACGGGGGGCTTTTCTATGGCTACACCTTC. The whole variable domain, filled in from reference TRBV18 and TRBJ1-2, reads NAGVMQNPRHLVRRRGQEARLRCSPMKGHSHVYWYRQLPEEGLKFMVYLQKENIIDESGMPKERFSAEFPKEGPSILRIQQVVRGDSAAYFCASSPRDGGLFYGYTFGSGTRLTVV.

V usage is TRBV2 and J usage is TRBJ1-5, with TRBD1 as a possible D gene (6 bases). CDR3 length: 15 residues. V was cut by 4 bases and J by 4 bases, with 14 bases left in between. The germline gives CDR1 SNHLY, CDR2 FYNNEI. CDR3 protein: CASSGPGGRNQPQHF. DNA for the CDR3: TGTGCCAGCAGTGGGCCGGGGGGCAGGAATCAGCCCCAGCATTTT.